The 32 T cell receptor beta chains given below trace back to one sample, sequenced in a study of spatial heterogeneity in lung cancer. Time point here: sample taken at primary tumor resection. MiXCR, run by TCRdb on the 5' RACE reads, gives a single entry per CDR3 protein. This table has around 45,000 distinct CDR3 sequences, approximately 14% appearing once. The sample was PBMCs, taken at surgery. All receptors derive from a male donor with early-stage non-small cell lung cancer.

V and J are TRBV18 and TRBJ2-1, with 14 bases fitting TRBD2. Germline assignment: CDR1 KGHSH and CDR2 LQKENI. This CDR3 is built from 17 residues. Trimming at V came to 0 bases and at J to 7 bases, leaving 5 bases not matched to a gene. CDR3 protein: CASSPPIRTSGRNEQFF. The CDR3 DNA reads as TGTGCCAGCTCACCACCGATTCGGACTAGCGGGAGGAATGAGCAGTTCTTC. The whole variable domain, filled in from reference TRBV18 and TRBJ2-1, reads NAGVMQNPRHLVRRRGQEARLRCSPMKGHSHVYWYRQLPEEGLKFMVYLQKENIIDESGMPKERFSAEFPKEGPSILRIQQVVRGDSAAYFCASSPPIRTSGRNEQFFGPGTRLTVL.

The rearrangement uses TRBV12-3 or TRBV12-4 and TRBJ1-5; D call uncertain. This CDR3 has 16 residues. Trimming cost V 2 bases and J 2 bases, with 13 bases left between them. DNA of the CDR3: TGTGCCAGCAGTTTAAGTCCCGGGCGAGGCAATCAGCCCCAGCATTTT. This codes for CASSLSPGRGNQPQHF.

In regard to this clonotype: A much larger clone sits a single nucleotide away, making a read error possible. V and J are TRBV12-3 or TRBV12-4 and TRBJ2-1; 12 nucleotides agree with TRBD2. Trimming at V came to 6 bases and at J to 9 bases, leaving 6 bases not matched to a gene. The CDR3 consists of 14 residues. CDR3 protein: CASSARLAGAEQFF. CDR3 coding DNA: TGTGCCAGCAGCGCAAGACTAGCGGGGGCTGAGCAGTTCTTC.

This clonotype appeared a few times. V and J are TRBV12-3 or TRBV12-4 and TRBJ1-1, with 8 bases identical to TRBD1. The junction had 10 bases not matched to a gene; V was cut back by 4 bases and J by 3 bases. CDR3 length equals 16 residues. DNA of the CDR3: TGTGCCAGCAGTTCCGGACAGGGTCGGGCGGACACTGAAGCTTTCTTT. It specifies CASSSGQGRADTEAFF.

This clonotype has just a few counts. The chain recombines TRBV11-2 with TRBJ2-1; D is undetermined. Trimming left V 2 bases short and J 0 bases short, with 8 bases between. This CDR3 contains 15 residues. From germline, CDR1 is SGHAT and CDR2 FQNNGV. The CDR3 sequence is CASSLLGSSYNEQFF. In DNA form, the CDR3 reads TGTGCCAGCAGCTTACTAGGAAGCTCCTACAATGAGCAGTTCTTC.

This sequence joins TRBV7-3 and TRBJ2-2; D could derive from TRBD1 or TRBD2 (5 bases each). The CDR3 has 13 amino acids. Trimming shortened V by 4 bases and J by 6 bases, and 9 bases separated the two germline ends. CDR1 is SGHTA, CDR2 FQGTGA, per germline. Written as DNA, the CDR3 is TGTGCCAGCAGCTCTCCGGGGCCCGGGGAGCTGTTTTTT. Residues: CASSSPGPGELFF.

This clonotype was seen at least ten times. This sequence joins TRBV11-3 and TRBJ2-3; weak D call: TRBD2 (6 bases). Germline values: CDR1 SGHNT, CDR2 YENEEA. V was shortened by 4 bases and J by 2 bases, with 7 bases between the two germline ends. This CDR3 has 13 amino acids. The chain's CDR3 is CASSWDSTDTQYF. CDR3 DNA: TGTGCCAGCAGCTGGGACTCCACAGATACGCAGTATTTT.

In this sample, this clonotype turned up a few times. This chain joins TRBV10-3 and TRBJ1-2; 11 bases match TRBD1. The V gene end was trimmed by 11 bases and the J gene end by 0 bases; junction bases not matched to a gene: 11. Per germline, CDR1 ENHRY and CDR2 SYGVKD. CDR3 length: 16 residues. For the CDR3, the DNA is TGTGCCGTACGATTGCCGGGACAGGGGGCTAACTATGGCTACACCTTC. It specifies CAVRLPGQGANYGYTF.

This chain links TRBV27 with TRBJ1-1, with unresolved D. This CDR3 is built from 13 residues. CDR1 is MNHEY, CDR2 SMNVEV, per germline (reference sequence). The ends were cut back, 0 bases at V and 3 bases at J, with 5 bases in the middle. The CDR3: CASSLSGYTEAFF. The CDR3 nucleotides read TGTGCCAGCAGTTTATCTGGTTACACTGAAGCTTTCTTT.

The CDR3 nucleotides read TGTGCCAGCAGCCAAGAAGCGGGACGGGCCACTGAAGCTTTCTTT. It yields the protein CASSQEAGRATEAFF. The chain links TRBV3-1 to TRBJ1-1; maybe TRBD1 (5 bases). The CDR3 has 15 amino acids. Trimming stripped 0 bases from V and 4 bases from J, with 12 bases between. Germline V gives CDR1 LGHDT, CDR2 YNNKEL (reference sequence).

The rearrangement joins TRBV30 to TRBJ1-2, with 8 bases identical to TRBD1. The CDR3 has 16 amino acids. V dropped 0 bases and J dropped 5; count of bases not matched to a gene: 11. Per germline, CDR1 GTSNPN and CDR2 SVGIG (reference sequence). The CDR3 region is CAWSVQGGLRSYGYTF. In DNA, the CDR3 is TGTGCCTGGAGTGTACAGGGGGGACTCCGGTCGTATGGCTACACCTTC.

This clonotype was found many times. The V and J genes are TRBV7-9 and TRBJ2-5; D is ambiguous. Trimming stripped 5 bases from V and 5 bases from J, with 18 bases between. The CDR3 covers 15 residues. CDR1 and CDR2 (germline): SEHNR, FQNEAQ (reference sequence). The CDR3 DNA sequence: TGTGCCAGCAGCCTTCTTTCGGGCGGCCTCGAGACCCAGTACTTC. Its protein is CASSLLSGGLETQYF. The full variable domain, rest sourced from reference TRBV7-9 and TRBJ2-5, is DTGVSQNPRHKITKRGQNVTFRCDPISEHNRLYWYRQTLGQGPEFLTYFQNEAQLEKSRLLSDRFSAERPKGSFSTLEIQRTEQGDSAMYLCASSLLSGGLETQYFGPGTRLLVL.

This clonotype was detected ten times or more. The chain joins TRBV28 to TRBJ1-1; 8 nucleotides align to TRBD1. Germline V gives CDR1 MDHEN, CDR2 SYDVKM. The CDR3 has 14 residues. V shed 8 bases and J 7 bases; nucleotides not matched to a gene: 12. Here the CDR3 reads CASGKQGAYNEAFF. For the CDR3, the DNA is TGTGCCAGCGGAAAGCAGGGGGCATACAATGAAGCTTTCTTT. Full variable domain (rest looked up from reference TRBV28 and TRBJ1-1): DVKVTQSSRYLVKRTGEKVFLECVQDMDHENMFWYRQDPGLGLRLIYFSYDVKMKEKGDIPEGYSVSREKKERFSLILESASTNQTSMYLCASGKQGAYNEAFFGQGTRLTVV.

This clonotype has only a few counts. The chain is built from TRBV2 and TRBJ2-5, with 10 bases that match TRBD2. The trim removed 6 bases at V and 4 bases at J, leaving 8 bases unmatched. The CDR3 is 15 amino acids. Germline assignment: CDR1 SNHLY and CDR2 FYNNEI. The CDR3 nucleotides are TGTGCCAGCAGCCGCGTCCTAGCGGGAGTAGAGACCCAGTACTTC. This codes for CASSRVLAGVETQYF. The full variable domain, its missing parts supplied by reference TRBV2 and TRBJ2-5, is EPEVTQTPSHQVTQMGQEVILRCVPISNHLYFYWYRQILGQKVEFLVSFYNNEISEKSEIFDDQFSVERPDGSNFTLKIRSTKLEDSAMYFCASSRVLAGVETQYFGPGTRLLVL.

The chain couples TRBV7-3 to TRBJ2-2, with no clear D. V lost 0 bases, J lost 2 bases, and 10 bases lay in between. This CDR3 has 16 residues. The germline gives CDR1 SGHTA, CDR2 FQGTGA. For the CDR3, the DNA is TGTGCCAGCAGCTTAACCGCGAGCGCAAACACCGGGGAGCTGTTTTTT. Protein sequence: CASSLTASANTGELFF.

In this sample, this clonotype turned up once. V is TRBV20-1 and J is TRBJ1-5; no reliable D call. Trimming took 0 bases from V and 2 from J, leaving 14 bases between them. This CDR3 contains 16 residues. Per the germline V gene, CDR1 is DFQATT and CDR2 is SNEGSKA (reference sequence). The CDR3 nucleotides are TGCAGTGCTAGAGATATTCAAAGCGGCGGCAATCAGCCCCAGCATTTT. Translation gives CSARDIQSGGNQPQHF.

This clonotype appeared a few times. The DNA of the CDR3 is TGTGCCACCAGCAGAGGGACAGGAGAGTTCACAGATACGCAGTATTTT. Translated, it gives CATSRGTGEFTDTQYF. The rearrangement joins TRBV15 to TRBJ2-3, with TRBD1 matching 7 bases. This CDR3 spans 16 amino acids. Germline CDR1 reads LNHNV; CDR2 reads YYDKDF (reference sequence). The junction had 6 bases not matched to a gene; V was cut back by 1 base and J by 2 bases.

The chain joins TRBV4-1 to TRBJ2-1, with 14 nucleotides matching TRBD2. The V segment lost 0 bases and the J segment 5 bases; nucleotides outside the gene matches: 9. Germline V gene sequence: CDR1 MGHRA, CDR2 YSYEKL. CDR3 length: 19 residues. CDR3 in DNA: TGCGCCAGCAGCCAAGAAGGCGGGACTAGCGGGAGTCTGCACAATGAGCAGTTCTTC. Its translation: CASSQEGGTSGSLHNEQFF.

As concerns this clonotype: Relative to the germline gene, one junction end is altered; a read error may explain this. The V call is TRBV2, the J call TRBJ1-2, with TRBD1 identical over 7 bases. Germline lookup yields CDR1 SNHLY and CDR2 FYNNEI. This CDR3 region has 14 residues. Written as DNA, the CDR3 is TGTACCAGCAGTGGTCAGGGGGCTAACTATGGCTACACCTTC. The encoded protein is CTSSGQGANYGYTF.

This sequence joins TRBV2 and TRBJ2-5; D is possibly TRBD1 or TRBD2 (6 bases each). Trimming took 6 bases from V and 4 from J, leaving 15 bases between them. Germline-derived CDR1 and CDR2 are SNHLY and FYNNEI. The CDR3 loop spans 14 amino acids. The CDR3 DNA reads as TGTGCCAGCAGGGGACAAACGCGGGGAGAGACCCAGTACTTC. As protein: CASRGQTRGETQYF.

This clonotype was found a few times. This chain joins TRBV11-2 and TRBJ2-3; the match to TRBD2 covers 7 bases. CDR3 length equals 16 residues. Trimming removed 4 bases from V and 5 bases from J; junction bases left unmatched: 12. Germline CDR1 SGHAT, CDR2 FQNNGV. CDR3 DNA sequence: TGTGCCAGCAGCTCCAGAAACTACGGGGGGATAGATACGCAGTATTTT. Amino acid sequence: CASSSRNYGGIDTQYF.

J is TRBJ2-5 and V is TRBV7-9; 8 positions match TRBD1. CDR1 is SEHNR, CDR2 FQNEAQ, per germline (reference sequence). V shed 1 base, J shed 5 bases, and the junction held 3 bases outside the gene matches. This CDR3 is 14 amino acids long. In nucleotides, the CDR3 is TGTGCCAGCAGCTTAGGGACAGGGCACGAGACCCAGTACTTC. Protein: CASSLGTGHETQYF.

The sample holds a few counts of this clonotype. V and J are TRBV7-6 and TRBJ1-1, with D maybe TRBD1 (5 bases). The CDR3 length is 15 residues. With 5 bases removed from V and 3 bases from J, the gap between germline ends came to 16 bases. CDR1 is SGHVS and CDR2 is FNYEAQ in the germline V gene. Here the CDR3 DNA reads TGTGCCAGCAGCCCAACCCTAGACAGCTACACTGAAGCTTTCTTT. This translates into CASSPTLDSYTEAFF.

Only a few counts were recorded for this clonotype. The chain is built from TRBV7-9 and TRBJ2-1; the match to TRBD2 covers 11 bases. Looked up from germline, CDR1 is SEHNR and CDR2 is FQNEAQ (reference sequence). Trimming removed 5 bases from V and 2 bases from J; junction bases left unmatched: 5. This CDR3 is 16 amino acids long. The CDR3 nucleotides read TGTGCCAGCAGCCGACCGGGACTAGCGGCCTACAATGAGCAGTTCTTC. Translation gives CASSRPGLAAYNEQFF.

This clonotype was detected a few times. The chain employs TRBV28 and TRBJ2-7, with 10 positions matching TRBD2. V lost 6 bases to trimming and J lost 2 bases; unmatched junction nucleotides: 4. The CDR3 has 14 amino acids. CDR1 and CDR2 from the germline V gene are MDHEN and SYDVKM. The CDR3 region is CASRTAGGTYEQYF. The CDR3 coding sequence is TGTGCCAGCAGAACAGCGGGAGGGACCTACGAGCAGTACTTC.

V and J are TRBV7-2 and TRBJ2-7; D is possibly TRBD1 or TRBD2 (5 bases each). Germline lookup yields CDR1 SGHTA and CDR2 FQGNSA. V lost 3 bases and J lost 0, with 9 bases in between. The CDR3 runs 14 residues. The CDR3 DNA reads TGTGCCAGCAGCTTGTCAGGGACCTCCTACGAGCAGTACTTC. Amino acid sequence: CASSLSGTSYEQYF.

The sample holds many counts of this clonotype. DNA of the CDR3: TGTGCCAGCAGCCGCGACGGATACAATCAGCCCCAGCATTTT. This sequence encodes CASSRDGYNQPQHF. The chain uses TRBV28 and TRBJ1-5; D gene uncertain. The germline gives CDR1 MDHEN, CDR2 SYDVKM. Trimming removed 6 bases at V and 3 bases at J, with 12 bases between. There are 14 residues in the CDR3.

This clonotype was seen repeatedly, ten times or more. The chain is built from TRBV7-2 and TRBJ2-3, with 10 bases that match TRBD2. The CDR3 totals 16 residues. Germline V lookup: CDR1 SGHTA, CDR2 FQGNSA. V was pared by 3 bases and J by 1 base, with 4 bases of the junction left unmatched. For the CDR3, the DNA is TGTGCCAGCAGCTTTTCTAGCGGGGGCCGCACAGATACGCAGTATTTT. Its translation is CASSFSSGGRTDTQYF.

This clonotype was counted many times. The chain joins TRBV10-3 to TRBJ2-7; 8 nucleotides line up with TRBD2. This CDR3 spans 14 amino acids. Germline V gives CDR1 ENHRY, CDR2 SYGVKD. V was pared by 6 bases and J by 0 bases, with 4 bases of the junction left unmatched. The CDR3 is CAISVAGSSYEQYF. In DNA, the CDR3 is TGTGCCATCAGCGTAGCGGGGAGCTCCTACGAGCAGTACTTC.

The chain has TRBV7-8 and TRBJ2-3; D is unresolved. V lost 1 base and J 0 bases, leaving 8 bases between the germline ends. The CDR3 totals 15 residues. Germline-derived CDR1 and CDR2 are SGHVS and FQNEAQ. DNA of the CDR3: TGTGCCAGCAGCTTAGTGCTAGATAGCACAGATACGCAGTATTTT. Its translation is CASSLVLDSTDTQYF. Based on the CDR3 plus reference TRBV7-8 and TRBJ2-3, the full variable domain is GAGVSQSPRYKVAKRGQDVALRCDPISGHVSLFWYQQALGQGPEFLTYFQNEAQLDKSGLPSDRFFAERPEGSVSTLKIQRTQQEDSAVYLCASSLVLDSTDTQYFGPGTRLTVL.

This clonotype was detected a few times. The V call is TRBV7-8, the J call TRBJ2-3; the match to TRBD2 covers 10 bases. CDR1 is SGHVS and CDR2 is FQNEAQ in the germline V gene. The CDR3 is 13 amino acids. V lost 8 bases and J lost 5; bases outside the gene matches: 4. CDR3 loop: CASGLAGVDTQYF. In DNA, the CDR3 is TGTGCCAGCGGGCTAGCGGGAGTAGATACGCAGTATTTT.

In this sample, this clonotype turned up many times. This chain connects TRBV6-5 to TRBJ1-2, with 8 nucleotides matching TRBD1. V lost 2 bases to trimming and J lost 3 bases; unmatched junction nucleotides: 5. Germline V lookup: CDR1 MNHEY, CDR2 SVGAGI. The CDR3 runs 15 residues. CDR3 protein: CASSYQGQVHYGYTF. The CDR3 DNA reads TGTGCCAGCAGTTACCAGGGACAGGTACACTATGGCTACACCTTC.